Shown below are 16 T cell receptor beta chains from a single sample sequenced in a study of graft-versus-host responses after intestinal transplantation. Processing of graft tissue released intraepithelial and lamina propria lymphocytes. The method was immunoSEQ multiplex PCR; TCRdb's version includes in-frame clones alone and lacks a portion of them. The table has more than 9,500 clones, 70% to 80% seen once. Sequenced material: ileum tissue, taken roughly 4.5 months after intestinal transplantation. These receptors came from a human patient who received an intestinal transplant, so some T cells may come from the graft donor.

This chain joins TRBV4-2 and TRBJ2-7; TRBD2 aligns across 7 bases. Germline V lookup: CDR1 LGHNA, CDR2 YNFKEQ. The CDR3 is made up of 16 amino acids. Losses at the gene ends were 0 bases for V and 0 bases for J; bases not matched to a gene: 5. The CDR3 sequence is CASSQDGGGGSYEQYF. The CDR3 DNA reads TGTGCCAGCAGCCAAGATGGCGGCGGGGGCTCCTACGAGCAGTACTTC.

The gene calls are TRBV5-1 and TRBJ2-2; TRBD2 matches 8 bases. CDR1 and CDR2 (germline): SGHRS, YFSETQ. The CDR3 has 15 residues. Trimming removed 1 base from V and 5 bases from J; junction bases left unmatched: 4. The CDR3 region is CASSLFGGETGELFF. The CDR3 bases are TGCGCCAGCAGCTTGTTCGGGGGGGAAACCGGGGAGCTGTTTTTT.

This chain links TRBV27 with TRBJ2-5, with D maybe TRBD2 (6 bases). Germline CDR1 reads MNHEY; CDR2 reads SMNVEV (reference sequence). V was shortened by 2 bases and J by 1 base, with 8 bases between the two germline ends. The CDR3 covers 14 residues. The CDR3 spells CASSLAGTQETQYF. Here the CDR3 DNA reads TGTGCCAGCAGTTTAGCGGGAACCCAAGAGACCCAGTACTTC.

The chain recombines TRBV25-1 with TRBJ1-4; D is uncertain. The germline CDR1 and CDR2 sequences are MGHDK and SYGVNS. Trimming shortened V by 2 bases and J by 0 bases, and 4 bases separated the two germline ends. The CDR3 length is 14 residues. The CDR3 loop is CASSETATNEKLFF. The CDR3, as DNA: TGTGCCAGCAGTGAAACGGCAACTAATGAAAAACTGTTTTTT.

V gene TRBV7-8 combines with J gene TRBJ1-2; 8 nucleotides align to TRBD1. This CDR3 is built from 17 residues. V lost 0 bases, J lost 4 bases, and 10 bases stayed unmatched. The V gene's germline CDR1 is SGHVS and CDR2 FQNEAQ. CDR3 loop: CASSLATPGQAIYGYTF. The DNA for the CDR3 is TGTGCCAGCAGCTTAGCGACCCCGGGACAGGCGATCTATGGCTACACCTTC.

The V call is TRBV2, the J call TRBJ1-1; no definite D call. The length of the CDR3 is 13 residues. Between the trimmed V and J ends, which lost 4 bases and 5 bases, there was a span of 11 bases. From germline, CDR1 is SNHLY and CDR2 FYNNEI. The CDR3 sequence: CASSGQYRTEAFF. In DNA, the CDR3 is TGTGCCAGCAGTGGCCAGTACAGAACTGAAGCTTTCTTT.

The V gene is TRBV27, the J gene TRBJ2-7, with D tentatively TRBD2 (5 bases). CDR3 length: 16 residues. V was trimmed by 6 bases and J by 6 bases, leaving 24 bases between them. Germline loops: CDR1 MNHEY, CDR2 SMNVEV (reference sequence). The CDR3 DNA is TGTGCCAGCAGCGAAAAAATTACTAGTTTGCAAGGCGAGCAGTACTTC. Its protein product is CASSEKITSLQGEQYF.

The CDR3 sequence: CASSERGGSYNEQFF. CDR3 DNA: TGTGCCAGCAGTGAGCGGGGGGGCTCCTACAATGAGCAGTTCTTC. This chain joins TRBV6-4 and TRBJ2-1; 9 bases are a match to TRBD2. After removal of 3 bases from V and 0 bases from J, the junction contained 0 bases not matched to a gene. From germline, CDR1 is MRHNA and CDR2 SNTAGT. The CDR3 has 15 amino acids.

This clone was seen just once. At the DNA level, this CDR3 is encoded by other sequences in the same sample as well. The V gene is TRBV2, the J gene TRBJ2-3, with unresolved D. The germline V gene encodes CDR1 SNHLY and CDR2 FYNNEI. The CDR3 totals 14 residues. Trimming removed 6 bases from V and 1 base from J, with 11 bases in between. The CDR3 nucleotides are TGTGCCAGCAGCCCTTCGGGTGGCACAGATACGCAGTATTTT. It specifies CASSPSGGTDTQYF.

V is TRBV4-3 and J is TRBJ1-2, with 8 bases lining up with TRBD1. Germline trimming cut 1 base from V and 5 bases from J; bases unmatched to any gene: 6. This CDR3 has 15 amino acids. The germline CDR1 and CDR2 sequences are LGHNA and YSLEER. CDR3 sequence: CASSQVGRGPYGYTF. The CDR3 bases are TGCGCCAGCAGCCAAGTTGGCAGGGGGCCTTATGGCTACACCTTC.

V is TRBV2 and J is TRBJ1-2; possible D gene TRBD1, 6 bases. The CDR3 runs to 12 residues. CDR1 SNHLY and CDR2 FYNNEI come from the germline V gene. The ends were cut back, 5 bases at V and 13 bases at J, with 17 bases in the middle. CDR3 DNA: TGTGCCAGCAGTCCTTGGACAGAGCTTCTCACCTTC. Translating it yields CASSPWTELLTF.

This clone occurred a few times. V and J are TRBV6-5 and TRBJ1-5; TRBD1 matches 7 bases. Germline CDR1 is MNHEY and CDR2 is SVGAGI. After removal of 9 bases from V and 2 bases from J, the junction contained 7 bases not matched to a gene. This CDR3 comprises 14 residues. For the CDR3, the DNA is TGTGCCAGTTTCACAGGGGAAGGCAATCAGCCCCAGCATTTT. Translating it yields CASFTGEGNQPQHF.

In its sample, this clone was seen once. This sequence joins TRBV10-1 and TRBJ2-1; 9 bases fit TRBD2. This CDR3 region has 13 residues. The germline V gene encodes CDR1 WNHNN and CDR2 SYGVQD (reference sequence). Trimming cost V 11 bases and J 8 bases; bases outside gene matches: 10. The DNA for the CDR3 is TGCGCCCGCCCAGCGGGAGGCGGGGATGAGCAGTTCTTC. Translation: CARPAGGGDEQFF.

The V and J genes are TRBV6-6 and TRBJ1-1; the D is unclear. Trimming cost V 2 bases and J 1 base, with 8 bases left between them. The CDR3 runs to 14 residues. Germline CDR1 and CDR2: MNHNY and SVGAGI (reference sequence). This CDR3 is CASSYGAGNTEAFF. The CDR3 DNA sequence: TGTGCCAGCAGTTACGGTGCAGGGAACACTGAAGCTTTCTTT.

The chain has TRBV5-4 and TRBJ2-5; 9 bases map to TRBD1. From germline, CDR1 is SGHNT and CDR2 YYREEE (reference sequence). This CDR3 region has 15 residues. Trimming cost V 0 bases and J 5 bases; bases outside gene matches: 5. The CDR3 nucleotides read TGTGCCAGCAGCTTGGGGGGGACAGGGAGTGAGACCCAGTACTTC. This sequence encodes CASSLGGTGSETQYF.

The genes are TRBV4-1 and TRBJ1-2; D possibly corresponds to TRBD1 (6 bases). The germline V gene encodes CDR1 MGHRA and CDR2 YSYEKL. Between the trimmed V and J ends, which lost 1 base and 5 bases, there was a span of 11 bases. CDR3 size: 14 residues. As DNA, the CDR3 is TGCGCCAGCAGCCAAGGGGACACCACTTATGGCTACACCTTC. Translation: CASSQGDTTYGYTF.